This T cell receptor beta chain appears in the sequencing data of a study of blood T cell repertoires in COVID-19. The germline CDR1 and CDR2 sequences are SGHRS and YFSETQ. V was pared by 7 bases and J by 2 bases, with 14 bases between. There are 14 residues in the CDR3. Profiling relied on immunoSEQ multiplex PCR, and the TCRdb table lists in-frame clones only, not all of them. Of around 100,000 clones in the sample, roughly 81% were seen once. The sequenced sample consisted of peripheral blood. This clonotype was obtained from a man between 40 and 49 years old with acute or convalescent COVID-19. The chain uses TRBV5-1 and TRBJ2-3; possibly TRBD2 for D (6 bases). The CDR3 nucleotides read TGCGCCAGCGGGGCGGGGACTCCCACAGATACGCAGTATTTT. This translates into CASGAGTPTDTQYF.